Sequencing of this T cell receptor (beta chain) was carried out in a study of shared clonotypes between healthy human individuals. General study points: A generally larger estimated richness was seen in naive subsets than in memory subsets. It was observed that 4% to 6% of naive CD4 clonotypes were shared across a handful of donors.

Trimming removed 6 bases from V and 6 bases from J; junction bases left unmatched: 11. Germline V CDR1 and CDR2: SNHLY, FYNNEI. This CDR3 contains 17 residues. This was a deep-level run. Each replicate PCR on the sorted subsets used 200 to 250 ng DNA (around 31,000 T cell genomes). Here immunoSEQ multiplex PCR was the method, and the copy in TCRdb shows in-frame clones only, minus some. The table includes about 2.4 million clones, 85% to 95% detected once. Of note for this clone: Its antigen is not known.

V usage is TRBV2 and J usage is TRBJ2-1; TRBD2 agrees at 13 bases. Specimen: naive CD4+ T cells sorted from blood. Stated subset: CD45RA+ positively selected. This receptor was identified in a man between 18 and 35 years old in good health. CDR3 sequence reads: CASSATRTSGGSNEQFF. CDR3 bases: TGTGCCAGCAGCGCCACCAGGACTAGCGGGGGATCCAATGAGCAGTTCTTC.